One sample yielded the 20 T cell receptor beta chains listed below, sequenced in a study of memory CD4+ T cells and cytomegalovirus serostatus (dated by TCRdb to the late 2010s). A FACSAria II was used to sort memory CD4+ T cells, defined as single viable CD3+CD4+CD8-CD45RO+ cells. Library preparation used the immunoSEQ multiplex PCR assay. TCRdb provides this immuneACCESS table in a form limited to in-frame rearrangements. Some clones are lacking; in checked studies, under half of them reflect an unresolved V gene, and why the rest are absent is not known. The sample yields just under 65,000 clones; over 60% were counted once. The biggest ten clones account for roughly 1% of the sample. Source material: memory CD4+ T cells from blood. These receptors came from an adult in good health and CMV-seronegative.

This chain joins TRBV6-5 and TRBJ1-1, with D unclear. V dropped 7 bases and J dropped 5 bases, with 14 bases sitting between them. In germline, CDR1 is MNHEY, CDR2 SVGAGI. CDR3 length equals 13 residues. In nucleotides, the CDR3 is TGTGCCAGCAACCAGGCGGGGTGGACTGAAGCTTTCTTT. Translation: CASNQAGWTEAFF.

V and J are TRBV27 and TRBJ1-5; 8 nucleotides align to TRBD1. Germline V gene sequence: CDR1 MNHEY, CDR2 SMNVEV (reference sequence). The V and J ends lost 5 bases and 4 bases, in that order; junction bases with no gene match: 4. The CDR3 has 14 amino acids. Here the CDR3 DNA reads TGTGCCAGCAGTCGAGACAGGGGTAATCAGCCCCAGCATTTT. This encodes CASSRDRGNQPQHF.

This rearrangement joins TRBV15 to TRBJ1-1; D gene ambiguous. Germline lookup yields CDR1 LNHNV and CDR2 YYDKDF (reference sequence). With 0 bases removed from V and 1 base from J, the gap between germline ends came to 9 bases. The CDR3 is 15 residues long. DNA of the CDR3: TGTGCCACCAGCAGAGATTTTAACAAGAACACTGAAGCTTTCTTT. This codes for CATSRDFNKNTEAFF.

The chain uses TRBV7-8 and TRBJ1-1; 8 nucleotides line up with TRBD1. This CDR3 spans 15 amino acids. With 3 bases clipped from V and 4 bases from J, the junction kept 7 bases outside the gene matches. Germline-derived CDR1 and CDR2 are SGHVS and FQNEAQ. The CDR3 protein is CASSLADRGSTEAFF. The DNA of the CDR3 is TGTGCCAGCAGCTTGGCAGACAGGGGTTCCACTGAAGCTTTCTTT.

As DNA, the CDR3 is TGTGCCAGCAGCATACAGGGGCGAAGCAATCAGCCCCAGCATTTT. Amino acid sequence: CASSIQGRSNQPQHF. V and J are TRBV7-2 and TRBJ1-5, with 7 bases aligning to TRBD1. The V and J ends lost 5 bases and 1 base, in that order; junction bases with no gene match: 5. Germline V lookup: CDR1 SGHTA, CDR2 FQGNSA. This CDR3 region has 15 residues.

The CDR3 DNA reads as TGTGCCAGCAGTACCCAGGGTCCCCGGGTGACCGGGGAGCTGTTTTTT. Its protein is CASSTQGPRVTGELFF. V is TRBV27 and J is TRBJ2-2; TRBD1 might be the D (5 bases). The V and J ends lost 5 bases and 5 bases respectively, with 18 bases between them. CDR1 MNHEY and CDR2 SMNVEV come from the germline V gene (reference sequence). The CDR3 extends over 16 amino acids.

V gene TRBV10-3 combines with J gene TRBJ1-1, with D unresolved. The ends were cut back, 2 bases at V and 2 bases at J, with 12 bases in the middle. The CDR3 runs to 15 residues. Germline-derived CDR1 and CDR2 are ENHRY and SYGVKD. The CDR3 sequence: CAISEGWVDNTEAFF. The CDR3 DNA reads TGTGCCATCAGTGAGGGTTGGGTGGACAACACTGAAGCTTTCTTT.

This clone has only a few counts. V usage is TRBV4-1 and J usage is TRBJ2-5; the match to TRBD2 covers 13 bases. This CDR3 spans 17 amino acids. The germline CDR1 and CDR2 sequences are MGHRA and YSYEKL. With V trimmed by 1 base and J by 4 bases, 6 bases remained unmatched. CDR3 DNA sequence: TGCGCCAGCAGCCAAGGAGGACTAGCGGGAGTCCGAGAGACCCAGTACTTC. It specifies CASSQGGLAGVRETQYF.

The CDR3 sequence: CASSITGTGESGGYTF. For the CDR3, the DNA is TGTGCCAGCAGCATAACCGGGACAGGGGAGTCCGGGGGCTACACCTTC. V is TRBV7-9 and J is TRBJ1-2, with 10 bases that match TRBD1. There are 16 residues in the CDR3. Germline loops: CDR1 SEHNR, CDR2 FQNEAQ (reference sequence). Unmatched junction bases numbered 14, after V lost 5 bases and J lost 8 bases. Full variable domain (outside the CDR3, taken from reference TRBV7-9 and TRBJ1-2): DTGVSQNPRHKITKRGQNVTFRCDPISEHNRLYWYRQTLGQGPEFLTYFQNEAQLEKSRLLSDRFSAERPKGSFSTLEIQRTEQGDSAMYLCASSITGTGESGGYTFGSGTRLTVV.

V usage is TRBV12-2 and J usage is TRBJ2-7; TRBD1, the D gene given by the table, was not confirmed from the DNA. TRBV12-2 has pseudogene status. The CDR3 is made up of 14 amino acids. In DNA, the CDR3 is TGTGCAAGTCGCCCAGGACAGAGCTCCTACGAGCAGTACTTC. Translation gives CASRPGQSSYEQYF.

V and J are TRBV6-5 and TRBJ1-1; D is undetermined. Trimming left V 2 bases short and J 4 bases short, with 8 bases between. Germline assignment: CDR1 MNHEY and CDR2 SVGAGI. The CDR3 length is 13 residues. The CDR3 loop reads CASSYVGFTEAFF. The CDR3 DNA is TGTGCCAGCAGTTACGTGGGCTTCACTGAAGCTTTCTTT.

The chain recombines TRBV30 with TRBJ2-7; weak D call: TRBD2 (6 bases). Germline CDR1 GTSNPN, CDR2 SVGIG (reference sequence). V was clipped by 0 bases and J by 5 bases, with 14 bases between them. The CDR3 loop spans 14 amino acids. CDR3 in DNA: TGTGCCTGGAGTGTATCTGGGGGGAGCAACGAGCAGTACTTC. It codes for CAWSVSGGSNEQYF. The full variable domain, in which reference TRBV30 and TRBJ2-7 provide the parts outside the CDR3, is SQTIHQWPATLVQPVGSPLSLECTVEGTSNPNLYWYRQAAGRGLQLLFYSVGIGQISSEVPQNLSASRPQDRQFILSSKKLLLSDSGFYLCAWSVSGGSNEQYFGPGTRLTVT.

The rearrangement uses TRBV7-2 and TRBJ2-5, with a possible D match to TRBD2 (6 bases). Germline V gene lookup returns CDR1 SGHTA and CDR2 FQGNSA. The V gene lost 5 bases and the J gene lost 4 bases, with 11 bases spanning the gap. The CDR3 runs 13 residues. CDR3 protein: CASSPDYLETQYF. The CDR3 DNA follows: TGTGCCAGCAGCCCGGACTACTTAGAGACCCAGTACTTC.

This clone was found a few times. The CDR3 sequence is CASSITNYGYTF. The CDR3 coding sequence is TGTGCCAGTAGTATCACTAACTATGGCTACACCTTC. The chain employs TRBV19 and TRBJ1-2, with D unclear. CDR1 is LNHDA and CDR2 is SQIVND in the germline V gene (reference sequence). The CDR3 is 12 amino acids. Trimming stripped 3 bases from V and 0 bases from J, with 2 bases between.

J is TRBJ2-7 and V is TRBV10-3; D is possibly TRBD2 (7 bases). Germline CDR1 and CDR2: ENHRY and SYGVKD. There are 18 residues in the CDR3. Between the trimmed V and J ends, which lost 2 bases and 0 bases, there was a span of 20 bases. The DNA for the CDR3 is TGTGCCATCAGTGAGGGGGGCAGCGGGGTCCGTAACTCCTACGAGCAGTACTTC. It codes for CAISEGGSGVRNSYEQYF.

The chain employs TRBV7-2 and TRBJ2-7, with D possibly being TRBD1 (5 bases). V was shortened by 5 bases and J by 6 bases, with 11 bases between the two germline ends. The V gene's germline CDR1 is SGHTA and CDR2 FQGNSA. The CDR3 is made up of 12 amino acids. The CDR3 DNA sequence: TGTGCCAGCAGCCTCAGGGTTTCCGAGCAGTACTTC. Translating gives CASSLRVSEQYF.

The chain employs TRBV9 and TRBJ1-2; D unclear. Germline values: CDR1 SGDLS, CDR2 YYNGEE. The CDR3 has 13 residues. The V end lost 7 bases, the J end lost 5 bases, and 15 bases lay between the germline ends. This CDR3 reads CASGRIDRYGYTF. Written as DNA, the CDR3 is TGTGCCAGCGGCCGGATTGATCGATATGGCTACACCTTC. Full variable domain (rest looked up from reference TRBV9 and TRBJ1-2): DSGVTQTPKHLITATGQRVTLRCSPRSGDLSVYWYQQSLDQGLQFLIQYYNGEERAKGNILERFSAQQFPDLHSELNLSSLELGDSALYFCASGRIDRYGYTFGSGTRLTVV.

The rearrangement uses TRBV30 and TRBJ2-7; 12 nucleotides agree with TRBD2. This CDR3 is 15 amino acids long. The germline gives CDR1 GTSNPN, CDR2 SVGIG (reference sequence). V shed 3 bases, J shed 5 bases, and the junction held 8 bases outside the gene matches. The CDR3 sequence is CAWRAGLAGFHEQYF. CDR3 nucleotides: TGTGCCTGGAGGGCGGGACTAGCGGGTTTCCACGAGCAGTACTTC. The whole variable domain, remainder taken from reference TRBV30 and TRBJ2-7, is SQTIHQWPATLVQPVGSPLSLECTVEGTSNPNLYWYRQAAGRGLQLLFYSVGIGQISSEVPQNLSASRPQDRQFILSSKKLLLSDSGFYLCAWRAGLAGFHEQYFGPGTRLTVT.

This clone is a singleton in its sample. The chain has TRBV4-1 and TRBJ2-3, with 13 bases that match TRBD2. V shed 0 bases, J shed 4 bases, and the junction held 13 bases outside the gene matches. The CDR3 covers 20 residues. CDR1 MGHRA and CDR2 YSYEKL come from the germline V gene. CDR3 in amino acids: CASSQESPRTSGSRADTQYF. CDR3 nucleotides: TGCGCCAGCAGCCAAGAGTCGCCGCGGACTAGCGGGAGTAGGGCAGATACGCAGTATTTT.

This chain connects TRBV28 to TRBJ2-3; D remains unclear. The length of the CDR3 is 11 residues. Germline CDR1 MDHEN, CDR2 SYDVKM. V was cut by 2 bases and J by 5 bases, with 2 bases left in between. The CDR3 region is CASSLRDTQYF. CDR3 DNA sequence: TGTGCCAGCAGTTTAAGAGATACGCAGTATTTT.